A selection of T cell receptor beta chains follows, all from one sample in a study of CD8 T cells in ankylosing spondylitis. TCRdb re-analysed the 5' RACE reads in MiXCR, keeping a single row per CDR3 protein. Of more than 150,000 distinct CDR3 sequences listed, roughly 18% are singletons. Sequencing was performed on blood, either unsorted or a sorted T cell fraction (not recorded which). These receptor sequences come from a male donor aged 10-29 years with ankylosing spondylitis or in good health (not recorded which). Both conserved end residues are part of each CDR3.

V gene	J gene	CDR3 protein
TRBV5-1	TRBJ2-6	CASSPIGGSSGANVLTF
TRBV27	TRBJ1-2	CASSPWTVYGYTF
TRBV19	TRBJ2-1	CASSSYGTYNEQFF
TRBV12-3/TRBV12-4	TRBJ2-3	CASSLGQGAGTDTQYF
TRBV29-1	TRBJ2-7	CSFTGAFNYEQYF
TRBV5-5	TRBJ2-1	CASSLAIAGVLYNEQFF
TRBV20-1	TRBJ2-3	CSVRWEGPPDTQYF
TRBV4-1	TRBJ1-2	CASSQEVSKFDYTF
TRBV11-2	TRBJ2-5	CASSLGSQETQYF
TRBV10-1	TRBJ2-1	CASSEWASGTLDNEQFF
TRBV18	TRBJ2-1	CASFGTGENEQFF